This T cell receptor (beta chain) was captured in a study of response to subunit inactivated influenza vaccine. Germline lookup yields CDR1 SNHLY and CDR2 FYNNEI. The CDR3 has 15 amino acids. Trimming cost V 0 bases and J 3 bases, with 12 bases left between them. TCRdb called the RT-PCR reads again in MiXCR, with one record for every CDR3 protein. Of some 200,000 distinct CDR3 sequences detected, 10% to 15% appear once; the ten largest clones hold about 31%. This sample was shared with a second study, whose subject was T cells expressing NK-cell markers. As that study records: 5'RACE template switching with UMIs produced the TCR beta cDNA. Among eight sequenced donors, seven carried HCMV seropositivity while one was seronegative. The contribution of dominant NKG2C+ clonotypes to CD8+ T cells in six or seven donors was roughly 1.0-8%.

The sample in question was CD8+ T cells sorted from PBMCs, obtained 11 to 12 days after vaccination. The origin of this receptor is a man aged 45-65 years who received an inactivated influenza vaccine. The rearrangement links TRBV2 to TRBJ2-7; D not certain. As DNA, the CDR3 is TGTGCCAGCAGTGAAGCGGGCCTGGGGTACTACGAGCAGTACTTC. Protein product: CASSEAGLGYYEQYF.